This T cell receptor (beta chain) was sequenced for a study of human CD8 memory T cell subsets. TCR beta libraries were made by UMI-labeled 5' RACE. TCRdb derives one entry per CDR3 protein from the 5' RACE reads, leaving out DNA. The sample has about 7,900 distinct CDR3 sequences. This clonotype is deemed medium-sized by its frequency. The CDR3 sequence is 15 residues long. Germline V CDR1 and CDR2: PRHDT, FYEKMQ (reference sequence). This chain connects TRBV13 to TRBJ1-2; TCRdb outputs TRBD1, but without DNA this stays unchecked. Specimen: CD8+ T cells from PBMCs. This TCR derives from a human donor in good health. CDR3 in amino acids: CASSFRDRGLMGYTF. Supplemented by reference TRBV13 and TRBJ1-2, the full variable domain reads AAGVIQSPRHLIKEKRETATLKCYPIPRHDTVYWYQQGPGQDPQFLISFYEKMQSDKGSIPDRFSAQQFSDYHSELNMSSLELGDSALYFCASSFRDRGLMGYTFGSGTRLTVV.